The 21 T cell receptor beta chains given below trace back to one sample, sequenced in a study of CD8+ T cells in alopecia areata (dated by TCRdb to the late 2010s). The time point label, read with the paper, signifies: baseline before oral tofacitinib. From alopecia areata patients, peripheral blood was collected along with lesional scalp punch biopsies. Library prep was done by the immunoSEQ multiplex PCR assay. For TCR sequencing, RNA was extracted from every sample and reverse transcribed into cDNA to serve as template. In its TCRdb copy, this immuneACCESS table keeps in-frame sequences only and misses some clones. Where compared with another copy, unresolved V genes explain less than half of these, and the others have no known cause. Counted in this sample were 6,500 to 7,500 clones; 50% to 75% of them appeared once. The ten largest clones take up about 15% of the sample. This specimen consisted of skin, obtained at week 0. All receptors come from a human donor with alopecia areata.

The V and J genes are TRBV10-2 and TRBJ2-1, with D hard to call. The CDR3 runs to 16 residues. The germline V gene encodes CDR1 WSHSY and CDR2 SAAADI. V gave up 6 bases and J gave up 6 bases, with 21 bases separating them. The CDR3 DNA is TGCGCCAGCAGCGCCATCATGATCGTGGGCGGCAATGAGCAGTTCTTC. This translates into CASSAIMIVGGNEQFF.

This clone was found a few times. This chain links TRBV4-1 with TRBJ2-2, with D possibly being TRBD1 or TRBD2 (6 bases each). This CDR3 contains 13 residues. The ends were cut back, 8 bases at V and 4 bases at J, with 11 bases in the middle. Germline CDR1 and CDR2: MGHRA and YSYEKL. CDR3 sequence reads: CASGGLSTGELFF. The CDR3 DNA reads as TGCGCCAGCGGGGGGCTGAGCACCGGGGAGCTGTTTTTT.

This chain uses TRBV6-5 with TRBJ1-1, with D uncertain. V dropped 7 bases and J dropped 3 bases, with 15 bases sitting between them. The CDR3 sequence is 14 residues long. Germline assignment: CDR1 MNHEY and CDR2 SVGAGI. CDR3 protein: CASNPGPGYTEAFF. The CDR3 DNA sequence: TGTGCCAGCAATCCCGGGCCGGGCTACACTGAAGCTTTCTTT.

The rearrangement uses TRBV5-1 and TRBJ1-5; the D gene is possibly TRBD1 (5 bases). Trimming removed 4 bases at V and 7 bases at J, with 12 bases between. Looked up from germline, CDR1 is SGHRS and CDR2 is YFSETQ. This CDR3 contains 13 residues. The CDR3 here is CASSEGPGQPQHF. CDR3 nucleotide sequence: TGCGCCAGCAGCGAGGGACCCGGCCAGCCCCAGCATTTT.

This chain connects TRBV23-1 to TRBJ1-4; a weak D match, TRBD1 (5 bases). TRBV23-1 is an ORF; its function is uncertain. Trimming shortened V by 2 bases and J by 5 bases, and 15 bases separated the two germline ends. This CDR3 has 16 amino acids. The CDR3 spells CASSQTPGGWNEKLFF. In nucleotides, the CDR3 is TGCGCCAGCAGTCAAACCCCGGGGGGGTGGAATGAAAAACTGTTTTTT.

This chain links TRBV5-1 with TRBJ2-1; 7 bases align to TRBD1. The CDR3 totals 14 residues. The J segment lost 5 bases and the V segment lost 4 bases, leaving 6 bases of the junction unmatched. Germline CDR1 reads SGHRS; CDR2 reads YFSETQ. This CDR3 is CASSRDTGDNEQFF. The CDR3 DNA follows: TGCGCCAGCAGCCGGGACACAGGGGACAATGAGCAGTTCTTC.

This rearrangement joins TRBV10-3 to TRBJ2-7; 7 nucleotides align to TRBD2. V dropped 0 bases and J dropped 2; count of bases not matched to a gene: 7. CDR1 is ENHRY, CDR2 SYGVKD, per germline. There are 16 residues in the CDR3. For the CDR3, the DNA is TGTGCCATCAGTGAGTCAAGTTCTAGCGGACCCTACGAGCAGTACTTC. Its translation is CAISESSSSGPYEQYF.

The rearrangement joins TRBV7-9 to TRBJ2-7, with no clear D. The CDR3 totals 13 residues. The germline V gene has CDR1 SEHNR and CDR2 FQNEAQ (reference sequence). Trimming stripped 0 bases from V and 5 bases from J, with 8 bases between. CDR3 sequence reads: CASSLARTNEQYF. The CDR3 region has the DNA TGTGCCAGCAGCTTAGCCCGGACCAACGAGCAGTACTTC.

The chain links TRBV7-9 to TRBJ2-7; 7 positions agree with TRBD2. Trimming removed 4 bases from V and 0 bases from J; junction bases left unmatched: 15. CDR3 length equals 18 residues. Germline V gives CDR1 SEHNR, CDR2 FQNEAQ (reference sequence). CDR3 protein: CASSSTPAWGGSSYEQYF. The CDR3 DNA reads TGTGCCAGCAGCTCGACCCCTGCCTGGGGCGGGAGCTCCTACGAGCAGTACTTC.

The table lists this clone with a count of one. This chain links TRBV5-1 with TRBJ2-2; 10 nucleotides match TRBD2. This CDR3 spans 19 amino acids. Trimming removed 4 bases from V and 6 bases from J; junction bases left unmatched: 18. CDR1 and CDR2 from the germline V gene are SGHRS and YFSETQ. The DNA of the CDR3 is TGCGCCAGCAGCCCCGAGGGGAAAACTAGCGGGGTAAACCCCGGGGAGCTGTTTTTT. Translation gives CASSPEGKTSGVNPGELFF. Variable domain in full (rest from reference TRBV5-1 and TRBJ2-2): KAGVTQTPRYLIKTRGQQVTLSCSPISGHRSVSWYQQTPGQGLQFLFEYFSETQRNKGNFPGRFSGRQFSNSRSEMNVSTLELGDSALYLCASSPEGKTSGVNPGELFFGEGSRLTVL.

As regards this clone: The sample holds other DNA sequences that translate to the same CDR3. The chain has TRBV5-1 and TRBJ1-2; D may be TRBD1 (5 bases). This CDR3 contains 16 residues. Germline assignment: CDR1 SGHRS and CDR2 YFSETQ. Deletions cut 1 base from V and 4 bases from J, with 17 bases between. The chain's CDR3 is CASSLSTQGGLYGYTF. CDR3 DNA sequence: TGCGCCAGCAGCTTGTCAACTCAGGGAGGCCTCTATGGCTACACCTTC.

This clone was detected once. The CDR3 coding sequence is TGTGCCAGCAGCTTATATGGCGGGGAGAACACCGGGGAGCTGTTTTTT. Protein sequence: CASSLYGGENTGELFF. This chain joins TRBV11-2 and TRBJ2-2; perhaps TRBD2 as D (6 bases). The V end was cut by 2 bases, the J end by 1 base, with 11 bases between. CDR3 length: 16 residues. The germline V gene encodes CDR1 SGHAT and CDR2 FQNNGV. Full variable domain (rest looked up from reference TRBV11-2 and TRBJ2-2): EAGVAQSPRYKIIEKRQSVAFWCNPISGHATLYWYQQILGQGPKLLIQFQNNGVVDDSQLPKDRFSAERLKGVDSTLKIQPAKLEDSAVYLCASSLYGGENTGELFFGEGSRLTVL.

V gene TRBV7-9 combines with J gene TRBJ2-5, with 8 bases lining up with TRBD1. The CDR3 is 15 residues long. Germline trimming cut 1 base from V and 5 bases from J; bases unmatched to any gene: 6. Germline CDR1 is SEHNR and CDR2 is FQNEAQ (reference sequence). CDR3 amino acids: CASSLVAGGKETQYF. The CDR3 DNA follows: TGTGCCAGCAGCTTAGTGGCAGGGGGCAAGGAGACCCAGTACTTC.

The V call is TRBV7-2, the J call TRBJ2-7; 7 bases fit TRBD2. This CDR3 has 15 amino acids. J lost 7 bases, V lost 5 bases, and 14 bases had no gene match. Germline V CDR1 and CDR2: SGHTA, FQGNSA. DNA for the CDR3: TGTGCCAGCAGCCCCATGGCGGGGACTATGGGAGAGCAGTACTTC. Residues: CASSPMAGTMGEQYF.

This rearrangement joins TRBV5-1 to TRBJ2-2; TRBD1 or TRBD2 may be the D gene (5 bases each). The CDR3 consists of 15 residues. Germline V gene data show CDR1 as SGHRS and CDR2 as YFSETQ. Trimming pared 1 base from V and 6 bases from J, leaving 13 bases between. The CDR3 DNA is TGCGCCAGCAGCTTGATAAGGGGAGAGGCCGGGGAGCTGTTTTTT. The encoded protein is CASSLIRGEAGELFF.

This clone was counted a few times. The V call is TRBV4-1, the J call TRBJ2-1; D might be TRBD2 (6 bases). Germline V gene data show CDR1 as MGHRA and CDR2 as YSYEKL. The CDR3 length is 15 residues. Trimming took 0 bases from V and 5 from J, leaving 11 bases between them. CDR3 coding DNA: TGCGCCAGCAGCCAAGATGGCAGGGAGGACAATGAGCAGTTCTTC. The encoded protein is CASSQDGREDNEQFF.

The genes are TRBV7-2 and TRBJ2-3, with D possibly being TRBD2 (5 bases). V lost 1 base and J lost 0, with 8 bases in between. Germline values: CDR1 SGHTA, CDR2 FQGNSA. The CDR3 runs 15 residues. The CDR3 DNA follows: TGTGCCAGCAGCTTAGGAGGGCCAAGCACAGATACGCAGTATTTT. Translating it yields CASSLGGPSTDTQYF.

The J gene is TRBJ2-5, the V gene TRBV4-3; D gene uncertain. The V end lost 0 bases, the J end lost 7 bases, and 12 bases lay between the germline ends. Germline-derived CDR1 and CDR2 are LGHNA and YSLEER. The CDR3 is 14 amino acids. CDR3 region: CASSQDVGWPTQYF. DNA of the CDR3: TGCGCCAGCAGCCAAGATGTGGGGTGGCCGACCCAGTACTTC.

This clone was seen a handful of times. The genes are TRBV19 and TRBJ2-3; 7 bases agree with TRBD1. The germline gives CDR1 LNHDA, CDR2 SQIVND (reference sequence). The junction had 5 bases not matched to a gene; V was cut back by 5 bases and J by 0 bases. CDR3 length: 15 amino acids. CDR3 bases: TGTGCCAGTAGTGTCACAGGGGATAGCACAGATACGCAGTATTTT. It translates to CASSVTGDSTDTQYF.

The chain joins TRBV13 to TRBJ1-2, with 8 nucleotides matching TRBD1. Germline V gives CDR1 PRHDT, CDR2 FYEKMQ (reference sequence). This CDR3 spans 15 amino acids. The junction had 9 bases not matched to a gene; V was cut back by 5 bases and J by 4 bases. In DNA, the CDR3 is TGTGCCAGCAGCATTGGGCTACAGGGGGGCTATGGCTACACCTTC. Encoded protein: CASSIGLQGGYGYTF.

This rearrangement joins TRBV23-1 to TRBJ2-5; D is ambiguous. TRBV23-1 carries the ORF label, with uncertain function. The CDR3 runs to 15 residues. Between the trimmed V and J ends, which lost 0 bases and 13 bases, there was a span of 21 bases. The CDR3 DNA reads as TGCGCCAGCAGTCAATCGGTCCCACTTCTCGCGGTGCGGTACTTC. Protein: CASSQSVPLLAVRYF.